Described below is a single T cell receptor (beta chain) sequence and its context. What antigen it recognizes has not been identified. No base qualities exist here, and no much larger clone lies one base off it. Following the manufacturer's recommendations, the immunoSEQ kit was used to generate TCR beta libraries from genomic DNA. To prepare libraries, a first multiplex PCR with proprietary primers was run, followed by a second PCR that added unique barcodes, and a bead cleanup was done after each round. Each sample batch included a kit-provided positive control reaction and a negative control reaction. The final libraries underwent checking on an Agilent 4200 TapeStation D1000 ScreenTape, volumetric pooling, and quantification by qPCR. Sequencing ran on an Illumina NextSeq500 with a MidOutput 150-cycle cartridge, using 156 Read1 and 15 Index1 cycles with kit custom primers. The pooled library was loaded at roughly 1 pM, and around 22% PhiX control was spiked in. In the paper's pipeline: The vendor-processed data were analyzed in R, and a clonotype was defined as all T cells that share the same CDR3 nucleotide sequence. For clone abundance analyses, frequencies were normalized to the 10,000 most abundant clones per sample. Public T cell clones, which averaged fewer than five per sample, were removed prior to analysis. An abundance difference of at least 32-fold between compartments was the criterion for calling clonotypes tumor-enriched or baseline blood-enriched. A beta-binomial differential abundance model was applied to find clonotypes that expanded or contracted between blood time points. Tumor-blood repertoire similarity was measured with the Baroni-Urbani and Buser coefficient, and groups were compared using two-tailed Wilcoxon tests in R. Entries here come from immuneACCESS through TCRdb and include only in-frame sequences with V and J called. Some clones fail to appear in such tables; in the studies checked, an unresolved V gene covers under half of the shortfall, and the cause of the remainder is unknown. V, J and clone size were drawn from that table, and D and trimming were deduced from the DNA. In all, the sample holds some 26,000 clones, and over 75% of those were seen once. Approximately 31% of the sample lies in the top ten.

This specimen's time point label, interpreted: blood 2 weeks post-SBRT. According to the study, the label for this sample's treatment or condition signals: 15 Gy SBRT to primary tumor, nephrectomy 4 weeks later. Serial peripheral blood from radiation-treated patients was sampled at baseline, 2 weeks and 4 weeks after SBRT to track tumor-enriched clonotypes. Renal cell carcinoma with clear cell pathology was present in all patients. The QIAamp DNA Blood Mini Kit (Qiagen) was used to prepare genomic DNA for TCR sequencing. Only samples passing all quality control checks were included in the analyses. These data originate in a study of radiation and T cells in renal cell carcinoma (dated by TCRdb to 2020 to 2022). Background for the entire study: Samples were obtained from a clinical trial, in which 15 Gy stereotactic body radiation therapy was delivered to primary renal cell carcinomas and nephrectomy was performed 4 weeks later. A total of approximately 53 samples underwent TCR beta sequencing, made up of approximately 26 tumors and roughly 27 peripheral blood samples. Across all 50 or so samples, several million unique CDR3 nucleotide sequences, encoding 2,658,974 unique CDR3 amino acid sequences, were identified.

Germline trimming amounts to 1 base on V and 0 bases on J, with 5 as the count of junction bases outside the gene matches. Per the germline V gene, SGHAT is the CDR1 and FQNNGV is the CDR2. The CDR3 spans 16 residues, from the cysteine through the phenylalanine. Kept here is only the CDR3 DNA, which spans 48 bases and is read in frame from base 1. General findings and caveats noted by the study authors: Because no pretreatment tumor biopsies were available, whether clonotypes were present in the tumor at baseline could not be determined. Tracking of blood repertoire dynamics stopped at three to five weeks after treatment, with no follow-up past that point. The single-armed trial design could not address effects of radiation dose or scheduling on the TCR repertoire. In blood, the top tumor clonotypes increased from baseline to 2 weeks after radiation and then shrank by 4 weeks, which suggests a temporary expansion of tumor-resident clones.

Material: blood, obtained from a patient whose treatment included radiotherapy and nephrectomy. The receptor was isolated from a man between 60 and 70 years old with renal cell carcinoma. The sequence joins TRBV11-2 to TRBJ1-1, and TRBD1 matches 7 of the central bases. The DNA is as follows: TGTGCCAGCAGCTTAGTGACAGGGACATTGAACACTGAAGCTTTCTTT. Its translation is CASSLVTGTLNTEAFF.